Below are 19 T cell receptor beta chains sequenced from a single sample in a study of blood T cell repertoires in COVID-19. Sequenced by immunoSEQ multiplex PCR; TCRdb stores in-frame clones only, minus some. The repertoire has 200,000 to 250,000 clones, more than 75% of them found once; the top ten carry roughly 8%. Sequenced material: peripheral blood. These receptors were obtained from a woman of 80 years or more with COVID-19, enrolled during active disease.

This chain uses TRBV24-1 with TRBJ2-3; the D is unclear. Germline V gives CDR1 KGHDR, CDR2 SFDVKD. This CDR3 spans 14 amino acids. V dropped 0 bases and J dropped 1 base, with 4 bases sitting between them. DNA of the CDR3: TGTGCCACCAGTGATTTGCGTGGCACAGATACGCAGTATTTT. Protein sequence: CATSDLRGTDTQYF.

In DNA form, the CDR3 reads TGTGCCAGCAGCTTAGGCGGCAAAAAGATGGACACCATATATTTT. Its translation: CASSLGGKKMDTIYF. The rearrangement links TRBV7-8 to TRBJ1-3; D gene ambiguous. The germline V gene encodes CDR1 SGHVS and CDR2 FQNEAQ. Trimming removed 1 base at V and 8 bases at J, with 15 bases between. The length of the CDR3 is 15 residues.

V and J are TRBV6-6 and TRBJ1-5; 12 bases fit TRBD1. The V gene's germline CDR1 is MNHNY and CDR2 SVGAGI (reference sequence). This CDR3 region has 14 residues. Trimming at V came to 6 bases and at J to 6 bases, leaving 3 bases not matched to a gene. The CDR3 here is CASRGDRGRQPQHF. The CDR3 DNA sequence: TGTGCCAGCAGGGGGGACAGGGGGCGTCAGCCCCAGCATTTT.

This clone was seen a single time. The chain employs TRBV28 and TRBJ1-1; D is unresolved. The CDR3 has 12 amino acids. Germline lookup yields CDR1 MDHEN and CDR2 SYDVKM. The ends were cut back, 6 bases at V and 4 bases at J, with 9 bases in the middle. Here the CDR3 reads CASREGGTEAFF. CDR3 in DNA: TGTGCCAGCAGAGAGGGAGGCACTGAAGCTTTCTTT.

V gene TRBV18 combines with J gene TRBJ1-4; D gene ambiguous. Trimming removed 2 bases at V and 7 bases at J, with 8 bases between. CDR1 and CDR2 from the germline V gene are KGHSH and LQKENI. This CDR3 comprises 13 residues. The DNA of the CDR3 is TGTGCCAGCTCACCATCTACGGGTGAAAAACTGTTTTTT. Its protein is CASSPSTGEKLFF.

V gene TRBV11-1 combines with J gene TRBJ2-2; tentatively, D is TRBD2 (5 bases). The germline V gene has CDR1 SGHAT and CDR2 FQDESV (reference sequence). The CDR3 sequence is 13 residues long. Trimming took off 5 bases at V and 6 bases at J, with 10 bases between the two ends. The CDR3 coding sequence is TGTGCCAGCAGCCCGAGGGTGTCCGGGGAGCTGTTTTTT. Translated, it gives CASSPRVSGELFF.

The chain links TRBV5-1 to TRBJ2-7; 15 positions agree with TRBD2. The CDR3 has 16 residues. Germline values: CDR1 SGHRS, CDR2 YFSETQ. J was trimmed by 5 bases and V by 4 bases; bases with no gene match: 7. The CDR3 region is CASSPGLAGGHNEQYF. CDR3 DNA: TGCGCCAGCAGCCCCGGACTAGCGGGGGGGCACAACGAGCAGTACTTC.

V is TRBV4-3 and J is TRBJ2-5; the D gene is possibly TRBD2 (7 bases). From germline, CDR1 is LGHNA and CDR2 YSLEER. The V gene lost 3 bases and the J gene lost 5 bases, with 16 bases spanning the gap. This CDR3 contains 15 residues. CDR3 residues: CASSQYYEGGETQYF. CDR3 coding DNA: TGCGCCAGCAGCCAGTATTATGAGGGGGGGGAGACCCAGTACTTC.

The rearrangement links TRBV6-2 or TRBV6-3 to TRBJ2-4; 8 bases line up with TRBD1. V lost 5 bases to trimming and J lost 3 bases; unmatched junction nucleotides: 9. Germline CDR1 MNHEY, CDR2 SVGEGT. The CDR3 sequence is 16 residues long. In DNA, the CDR3 is TGTGCCAGCAGTCCCCGCGACAGGGGTGGCAAAAACATTCAGTACTTC. Protein product: CASSPRDRGGKNIQYF.

This sequence joins TRBV29-1 and TRBJ2-7, with 7 bases fitting TRBD1. Germline loops: CDR1 SQVTM, CDR2 ANQGSEA. J was trimmed by 3 bases and V by 5 bases; bases with no gene match: 4. The CDR3 has 12 amino acids. The CDR3 DNA sequence: TGCAGCGTTACAGGGGATCTCTACGAGCAGTACTTC. Translating gives CSVTGDLYEQYF.

The V call is TRBV9, the J call TRBJ1-2; 7 positions match TRBD1. V dropped 2 bases and J dropped 5; count of bases not matched to a gene: 6. Germline V gene lookup returns CDR1 SGDLS and CDR2 YYNGEE. CDR3 length: 14 amino acids. This chain's CDR3 is CASSVRDSVYGYTF. DNA for the CDR3: TGTGCCAGCAGCGTTAGGGACAGTGTATATGGCTACACCTTC.

The V and J genes are TRBV19 and TRBJ2-7, with 11 bases fitting TRBD2. The CDR3 spans 13 residues. Trimming removed 10 bases from V and 3 bases from J; junction bases left unmatched: 5. Germline V CDR1 and CDR2: LNHDA, SQIVND (reference sequence). This chain's CDR3 is CATAGTSGYEQYF. In DNA form, the CDR3 reads TGTGCCACCGCCGGGACTAGCGGCTACGAGCAGTACTTC. The full variable domain, completed using reference TRBV19 and TRBJ2-7, is DGGITQSPKYLFRKEGQNVTLSCEQNLNHDAMYWYRQDPGQGLRLIYYSQIVNDFQKGDIAEGYSVSREKKESFPLTVTSAQKNPTAFYLCATAGTSGYEQYFGPGTRLTVT.

The gene calls are TRBV28 and TRBJ2-2; 7 nucleotides line up with TRBD2. CDR3 length: 13 amino acids. From germline, CDR1 is MDHEN and CDR2 SYDVKM. Trimming cost V 11 bases and J 7 bases; bases outside gene matches: 10. The CDR3 DNA is TGTGCCGCCACCGGGACTATGTACGGGGAGCTGTTTTTT. Translating gives CAATGTMYGELFF.

V and J are TRBV7-9 and TRBJ2-1, with D tentatively TRBD1 (5 bases). V lost 2 bases, J lost 0 bases, and 8 bases lay in between. Germline loops: CDR1 SEHNR, CDR2 FQNEAQ (reference sequence). The CDR3 is 15 amino acids. Here the CDR3 reads CASSLYDSSYNEQFF. DNA for the CDR3: TGTGCCAGCAGCTTATACGACAGCTCCTACAATGAGCAGTTCTTC.

The rearrangement links TRBV11-3 to TRBJ2-3, with D possibly TRBD1 on 6 matching bases. V lost 4 bases and J lost 0, with 11 bases in between. CDR3 length equals 15 residues. Germline V gene sequence: CDR1 SGHNT, CDR2 YENEEA. The CDR3 DNA sequence: TGTGCCAGCAGCTCCGGGACACGAAGCACAGATACGCAGTATTTT. Protein sequence: CASSSGTRSTDTQYF. Together with reference TRBV11-3 and TRBJ2-3, the CDR3 gives the full variable domain: EAGVVQSPRYKIIEKKQPVAFWCNPISGHNTLYWYLQNLGQGPELLIRYENEEAVDDSQLPKDRFSAERLKGVDSTLKIQPAELGDSAVYLCASSSGTRSTDTQYFGPGTRLTVL.

The genes are TRBV27 and TRBJ1-1; no clear D gene. The CDR3 extends over 14 amino acids. From germline, CDR1 is MNHEY and CDR2 SMNVEV (reference sequence). Between the trimmed V and J ends, which lost 6 bases and 2 bases, there was a span of 13 bases. CDR3 nucleotide sequence: TGTGCCAGCAGATTCCGGGGTATCAACACTGAAGCTTTCTTT. It is translated as CASRFRGINTEAFF.

The chain couples TRBV15 to TRBJ1-2; 9 bases match TRBD1. The CDR3 runs 15 residues. The trim removed 1 base at V and 5 bases at J, leaving 5 bases unmatched. Looked up from germline, CDR1 is LNHNV and CDR2 is YYDKDF (reference sequence). In nucleotides, the CDR3 is TGTGCCACCAGCAGAGTACGGACAGGGGATTATGGCTACACCTTC. Translating it yields CATSRVRTGDYGYTF.

This clone showed up just a few times. The chain uses TRBV5-1 and TRBJ1-1; D might be TRBD1 (6 bases). V shed 5 bases and J shed 0 bases, with 14 bases lying between them. The CDR3 covers 15 residues. CDR1 is SGHRS and CDR2 is YFSETQ in the germline V gene. CDR3: CASRDSLSMNTEAFF. The DNA for the CDR3 is TGCGCCAGCAGGGACAGCCTAAGTATGAACACTGAAGCTTTCTTT.

The gene calls are TRBV19 and TRBJ2-3; 8 bases fit TRBD2. The J segment lost 3 bases and the V segment lost 1 base, leaving 3 bases of the junction unmatched. In germline, CDR1 is LNHDA, CDR2 SQIVND (reference sequence). The CDR3 runs 15 residues. The CDR3 is CASSIALAGTDTQYF. For the CDR3, the DNA is TGTGCCAGTAGTATAGCCCTAGCGGGTACAGATACGCAGTATTTT. The entire variable domain, with the rest obtained from reference TRBV19 and TRBJ2-3, is as follows: DGGITQSPKYLFRKEGQNVTLSCEQNLNHDAMYWYRQDPGQGLRLIYYSQIVNDFQKGDIAEGYSVSREKKESFPLTVTSAQKNPTAFYLCASSIALAGTDTQYFGPGTRLTVL.